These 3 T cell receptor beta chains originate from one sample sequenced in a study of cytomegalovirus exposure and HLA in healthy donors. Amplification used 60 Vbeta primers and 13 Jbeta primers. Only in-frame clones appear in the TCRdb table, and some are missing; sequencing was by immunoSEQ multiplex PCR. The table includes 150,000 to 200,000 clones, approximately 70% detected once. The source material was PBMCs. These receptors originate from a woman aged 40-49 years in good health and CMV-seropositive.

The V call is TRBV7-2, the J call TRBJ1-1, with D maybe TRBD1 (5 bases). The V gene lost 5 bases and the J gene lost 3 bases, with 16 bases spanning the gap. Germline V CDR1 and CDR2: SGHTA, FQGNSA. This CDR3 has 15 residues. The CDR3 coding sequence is TGTGCCAGCAGCGAACAGGTCCTGGGTTACACTGAAGCTTTCTTT. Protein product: CASSEQVLGYTEAFF.

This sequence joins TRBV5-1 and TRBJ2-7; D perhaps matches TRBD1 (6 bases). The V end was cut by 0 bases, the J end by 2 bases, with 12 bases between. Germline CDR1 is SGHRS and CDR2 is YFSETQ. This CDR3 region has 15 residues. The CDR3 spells CASSLETGWAYEQYF. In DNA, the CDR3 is TGCGCCAGCAGCTTGGAAACAGGGTGGGCCTACGAGCAGTACTTC.

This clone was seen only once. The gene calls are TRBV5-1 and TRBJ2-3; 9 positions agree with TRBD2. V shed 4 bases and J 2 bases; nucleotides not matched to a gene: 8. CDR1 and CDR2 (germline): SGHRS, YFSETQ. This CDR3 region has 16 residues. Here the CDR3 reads CASSRIAGAATDTQYF. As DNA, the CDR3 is TGCGCCAGCAGCCGGATAGCGGGAGCAGCCACAGATACGCAGTATTTT. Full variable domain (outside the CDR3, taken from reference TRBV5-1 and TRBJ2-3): KAGVTQTPRYLIKTRGQQVTLSCSPISGHRSVSWYQQTPGQGLQFLFEYFSETQRNKGNFPGRFSGRQFSNSRSEMNVSTLELGDSALYLCASSRIAGAATDTQYFGPGTRLTVL.